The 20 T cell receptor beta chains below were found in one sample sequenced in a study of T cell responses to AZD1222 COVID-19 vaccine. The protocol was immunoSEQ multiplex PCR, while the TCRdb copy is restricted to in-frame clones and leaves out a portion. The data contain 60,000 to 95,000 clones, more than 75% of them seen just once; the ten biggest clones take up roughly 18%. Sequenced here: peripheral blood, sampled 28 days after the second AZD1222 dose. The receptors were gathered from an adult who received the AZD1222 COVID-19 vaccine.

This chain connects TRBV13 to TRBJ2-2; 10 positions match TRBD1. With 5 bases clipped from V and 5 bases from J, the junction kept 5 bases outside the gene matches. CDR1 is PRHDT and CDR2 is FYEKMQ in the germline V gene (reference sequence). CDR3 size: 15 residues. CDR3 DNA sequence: TGTGCCAGCAGCATCCCGGGACAGGGGACCGGGGAGCTGTTTTTT. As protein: CASSIPGQGTGELFF.

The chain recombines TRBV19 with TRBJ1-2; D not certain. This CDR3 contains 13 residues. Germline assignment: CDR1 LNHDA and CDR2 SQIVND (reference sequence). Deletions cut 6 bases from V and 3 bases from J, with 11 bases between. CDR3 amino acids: CASRSSTYYGYTF. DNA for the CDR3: TGTGCCAGTAGGTCGAGTACGTACTATGGCTACACCTTC.

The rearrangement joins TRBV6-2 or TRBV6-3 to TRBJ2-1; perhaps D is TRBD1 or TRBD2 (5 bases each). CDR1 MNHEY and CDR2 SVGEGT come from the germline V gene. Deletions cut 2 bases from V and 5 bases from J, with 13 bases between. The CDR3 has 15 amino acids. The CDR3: CASSYLGWGNNEQFF. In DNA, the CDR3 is TGTGCCAGCAGTTACCTCGGTTGGGGGAACAATGAGCAGTTCTTC.

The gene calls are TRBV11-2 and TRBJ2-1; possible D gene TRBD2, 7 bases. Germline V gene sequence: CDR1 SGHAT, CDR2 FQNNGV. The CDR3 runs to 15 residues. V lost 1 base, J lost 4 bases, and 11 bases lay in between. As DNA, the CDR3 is TGTGCCAGCAGCTTAGGCGGGGGCTCATACAATGAGCAGTTCTTC. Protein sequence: CASSLGGGSYNEQFF.

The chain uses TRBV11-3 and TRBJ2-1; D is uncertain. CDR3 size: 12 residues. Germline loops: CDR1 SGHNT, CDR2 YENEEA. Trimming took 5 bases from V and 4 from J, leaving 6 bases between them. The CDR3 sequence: CASSLGYNEQFF. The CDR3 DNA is TGTGCCAGCAGCCTTGGGTACAATGAGCAGTTCTTC.

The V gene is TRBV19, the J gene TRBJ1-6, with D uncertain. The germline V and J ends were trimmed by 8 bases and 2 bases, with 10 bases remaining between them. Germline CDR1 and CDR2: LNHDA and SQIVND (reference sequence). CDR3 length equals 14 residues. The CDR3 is CASGGETYNSPLHF. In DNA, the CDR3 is TGTGCCAGTGGTGGGGAAACCTATAATTCACCCCTCCACTTT.

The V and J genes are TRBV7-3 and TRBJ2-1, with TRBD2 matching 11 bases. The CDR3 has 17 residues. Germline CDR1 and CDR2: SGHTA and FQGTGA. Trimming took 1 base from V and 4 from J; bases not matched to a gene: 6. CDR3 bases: TGTGCCAGCAGCTTAATGGGGTCTAGCGGGAGGTACAATGAGCAGTTCTTC. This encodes CASSLMGSSGRYNEQFF.

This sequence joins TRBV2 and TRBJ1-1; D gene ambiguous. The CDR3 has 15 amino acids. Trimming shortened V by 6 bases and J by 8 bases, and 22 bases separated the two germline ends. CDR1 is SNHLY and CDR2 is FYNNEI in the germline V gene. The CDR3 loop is CASRQDGINTEEAFF. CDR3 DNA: TGTGCCAGCAGGCAGGACGGGATAAACACTGAGGAAGCTTTCTTT.

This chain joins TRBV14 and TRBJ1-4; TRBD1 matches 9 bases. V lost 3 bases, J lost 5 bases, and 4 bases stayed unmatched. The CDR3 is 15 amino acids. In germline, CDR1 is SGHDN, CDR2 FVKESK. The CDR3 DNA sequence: TGTGCCAGCAGCCAGTTGGGACAGGGAAATGAAAAACTGTTTTTT. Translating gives CASSQLGQGNEKLFF. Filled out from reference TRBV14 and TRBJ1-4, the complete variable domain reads EAGVTQFPSHSVIEKGQTVTLRCDPISGHDNLYWYRRVMGKEIKFLLHFVKESKQDESGMPNNRFLAERTGGTYSTLKVQPAELEDSGVYFCASSQLGQGNEKLFFGSGTQLSVL.

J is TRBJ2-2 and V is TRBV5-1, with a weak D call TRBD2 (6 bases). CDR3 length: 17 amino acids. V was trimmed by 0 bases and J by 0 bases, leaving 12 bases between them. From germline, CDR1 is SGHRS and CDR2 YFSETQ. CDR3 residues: CASSLEVWGANTGELFF. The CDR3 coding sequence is TGCGCCAGCAGCTTGGAAGTGTGGGGGGCGAACACCGGGGAGCTGTTTTTT.

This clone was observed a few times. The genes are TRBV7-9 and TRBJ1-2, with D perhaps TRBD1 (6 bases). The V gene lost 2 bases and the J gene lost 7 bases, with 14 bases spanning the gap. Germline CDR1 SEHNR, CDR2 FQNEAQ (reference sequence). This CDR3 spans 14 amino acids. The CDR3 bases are TGTGCCAGCAGCTTAAGCCAGGGGTCCCCTGGCTACACCTTC. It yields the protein CASSLSQGSPGYTF.

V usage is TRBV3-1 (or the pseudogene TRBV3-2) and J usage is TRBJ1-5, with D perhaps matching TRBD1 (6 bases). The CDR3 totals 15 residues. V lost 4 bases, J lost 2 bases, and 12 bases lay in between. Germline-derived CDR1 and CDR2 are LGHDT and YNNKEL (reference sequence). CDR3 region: CASSPGGTRNQPQHF. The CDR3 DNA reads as TGTGCCAGCAGCCCCGGGGGGACACGCAATCAGCCCCAGCATTTT.

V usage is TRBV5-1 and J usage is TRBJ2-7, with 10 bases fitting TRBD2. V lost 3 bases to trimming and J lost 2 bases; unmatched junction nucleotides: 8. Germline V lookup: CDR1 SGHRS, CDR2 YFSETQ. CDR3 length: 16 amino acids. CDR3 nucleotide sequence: TGCGCCAGCAGCTCACGTACTAGCGGGGTCACCTACGAGCAGTACTTC. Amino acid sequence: CASSSRTSGVTYEQYF.

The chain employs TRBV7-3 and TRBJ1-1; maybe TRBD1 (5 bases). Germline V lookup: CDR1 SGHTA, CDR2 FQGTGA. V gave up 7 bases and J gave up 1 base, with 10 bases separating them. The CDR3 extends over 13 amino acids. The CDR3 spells CASKKQENTEAFF. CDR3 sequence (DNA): TGTGCCAGCAAAAAACAGGAGAACACTGAAGCTTTCTTT.

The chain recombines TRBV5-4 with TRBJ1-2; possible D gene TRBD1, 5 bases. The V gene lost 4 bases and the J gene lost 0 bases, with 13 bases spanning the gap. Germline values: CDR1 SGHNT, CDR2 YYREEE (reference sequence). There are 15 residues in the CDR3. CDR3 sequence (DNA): TGTGCCAGCAGCCCGGGACGGTTCTCTAACTATGGCTACACCTTC. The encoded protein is CASSPGRFSNYGYTF.

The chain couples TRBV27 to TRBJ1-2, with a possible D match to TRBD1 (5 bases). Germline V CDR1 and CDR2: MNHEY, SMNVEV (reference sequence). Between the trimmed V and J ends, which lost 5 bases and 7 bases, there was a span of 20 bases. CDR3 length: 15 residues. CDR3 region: CASSPRTASGGGYTF. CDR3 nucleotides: TGTGCCAGCAGTCCCCGGACCGCCTCGGGGGGTGGCTACACCTTC.

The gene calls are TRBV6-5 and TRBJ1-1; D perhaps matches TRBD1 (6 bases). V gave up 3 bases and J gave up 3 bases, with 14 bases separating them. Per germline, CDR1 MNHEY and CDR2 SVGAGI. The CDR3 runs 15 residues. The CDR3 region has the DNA TGTGCCAGCAGTTATGAGGCCGAGGGGGACACTGAAGCTTTCTTT. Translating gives CASSYEAEGDTEAFF.

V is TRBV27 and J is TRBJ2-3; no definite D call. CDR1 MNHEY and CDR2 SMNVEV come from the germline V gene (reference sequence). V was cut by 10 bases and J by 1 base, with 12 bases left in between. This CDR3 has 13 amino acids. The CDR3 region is CATAAVGTDTQYF. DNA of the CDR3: TGTGCCACCGCCGCCGTGGGCACAGATACGCAGTATTTT.

CDR3 DNA sequence: TGTGCCAGCAGTGGGGGGAACAGGGGCGGCTACACCTTC. Amino acids: CASSGGNRGGYTF. V and J are TRBV5-4 and TRBJ1-2, with TRBD1 identical over 7 bases. The CDR3 sequence is 13 residues long. Per germline, CDR1 SGHNT and CDR2 YYREEE (reference sequence). The ends lost 5 bases at V and 8 bases at J; junction bases unmatched: 9.

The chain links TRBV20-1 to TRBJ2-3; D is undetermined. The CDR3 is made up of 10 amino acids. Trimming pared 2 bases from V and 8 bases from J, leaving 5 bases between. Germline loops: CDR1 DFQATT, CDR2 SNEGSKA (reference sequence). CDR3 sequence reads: CSARHGTQYF. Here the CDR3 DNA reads TGCAGTGCTAGACACGGTACGCAGTATTTT.